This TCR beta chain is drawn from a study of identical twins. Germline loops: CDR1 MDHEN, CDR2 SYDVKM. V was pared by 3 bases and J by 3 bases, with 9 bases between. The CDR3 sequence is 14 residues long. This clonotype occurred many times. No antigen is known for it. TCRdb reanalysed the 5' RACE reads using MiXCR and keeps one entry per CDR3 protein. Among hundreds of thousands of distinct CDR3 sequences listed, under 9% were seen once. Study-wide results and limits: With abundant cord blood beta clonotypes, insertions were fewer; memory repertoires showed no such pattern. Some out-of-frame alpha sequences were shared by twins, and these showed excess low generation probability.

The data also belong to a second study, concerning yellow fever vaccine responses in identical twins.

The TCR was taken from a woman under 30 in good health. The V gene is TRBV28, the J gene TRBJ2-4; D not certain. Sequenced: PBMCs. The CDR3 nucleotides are TGTGCCAGCAGTTTCCGGATGGGCAAAAACATTCAGTACTTC. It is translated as CASSFRMGKNIQYF.